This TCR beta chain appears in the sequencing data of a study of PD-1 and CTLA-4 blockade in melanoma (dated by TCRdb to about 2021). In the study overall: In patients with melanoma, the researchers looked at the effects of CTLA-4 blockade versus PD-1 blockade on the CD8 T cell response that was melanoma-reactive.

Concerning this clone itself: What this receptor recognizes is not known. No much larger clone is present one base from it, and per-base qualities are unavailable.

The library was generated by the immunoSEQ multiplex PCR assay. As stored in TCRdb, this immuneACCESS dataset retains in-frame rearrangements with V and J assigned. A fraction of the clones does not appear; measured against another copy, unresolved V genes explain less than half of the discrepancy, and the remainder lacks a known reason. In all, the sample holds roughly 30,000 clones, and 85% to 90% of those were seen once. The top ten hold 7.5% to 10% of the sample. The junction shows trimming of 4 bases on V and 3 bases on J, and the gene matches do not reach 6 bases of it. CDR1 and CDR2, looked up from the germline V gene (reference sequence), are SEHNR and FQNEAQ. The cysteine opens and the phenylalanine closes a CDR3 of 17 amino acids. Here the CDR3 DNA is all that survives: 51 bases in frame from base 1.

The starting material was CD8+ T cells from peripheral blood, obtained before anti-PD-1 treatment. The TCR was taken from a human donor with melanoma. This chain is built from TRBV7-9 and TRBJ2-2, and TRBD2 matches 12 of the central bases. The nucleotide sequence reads TGTGCCAGCAGCTATAATAGACTAGCGGGAGACACCGGGGAGCTGTTTTTT. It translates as CASSYNRLAGDTGELFF.